Here is one T cell receptor (beta chain) with its context. CDR1 MNHEY and CDR2 SMNVEV come from the germline V gene (reference sequence). CDR3 length: 15 residues. Trimming shortened V by 5 bases and J by 9 bases, and 17 bases separated the two germline ends. This record comes from a study of blood T cells in healthy people across ages. The authors ran a second PCR of about 6 to 12 cycles using a sample-barcoded 5' primer and a J-beta primer mix. A template-switch adaptor containing 12 random nucleotides labeled each cDNA molecule. TCRdb re-called the 5' RACE reads with MiXCR, one entry per CDR3 protein. The sample consists of about 1,400,000 distinct CDR3 sequences, 42% of them appearing once.

J is TRBJ1-6 and V is TRBV27; D is possibly TRBD1 (5 bases). The receptor's source is a woman between 18 and 29 years old in good health. Source material: blood. The CDR3 loop is CASSPQRDRSSPLHF. The CDR3 DNA follows: TGTGCCAGCAGTCCTCAACGGGACCGGAGTTCACCCCTCCACTTT.